This TCR beta chain appears in the sequencing data of a study of shared clonotypes between healthy human individuals. Findings of the study overall: Clonotype sharing across a few donors was observed for roughly 5% of naive CD4 clonotypes.

CDR3 length: 15 residues. V gave up 0 bases and J gave up 6 bases, with 11 bases separating them. Germline V gene lookup returns CDR1 MGHRA and CDR2 YSYEKL. Every subset had its genomic DNA shared out evenly among several immunoSEQ plates. Some clones are missing from TCRdb's copy, which holds only in-frame ones; the method was immunoSEQ multiplex PCR. The sample shows roughly 660,000 clones, 90% of them seen only once. Concerning this clone itself: Its antigen is unidentified.

This receptor was identified in a man between 18 and 29 years old in good health. Some clones in this sample may be carry-over from other donors' samples. The chain has TRBV4-1 and TRBJ2-2, with D perhaps matching TRBD1 (5 bases). Sequenced sample: memory CD8+ T cells from PBMCs. Specified subset: CD45RO+ cells pooled with CCR7-negative TemRA cells. Here the CDR3 reads CASSQDRKGPGELFF. The DNA for the CDR3 is TGCGCCAGCAGCCAAGATAGAAAGGGGCCCGGGGAGCTGTTTTTT.